This T cell receptor beta chain was recovered during a study of blood T cell repertoires in COVID-19. In the study overall: The samples span acute and convalescent COVID-19 from the United States, Italy and Spain. T cells, B-cell-depleted T cells, or PBMCs provided the cDNA or gDNA that served as material.

As processed by the authors: Nucleated cell number was recorded as an estimate derived from reference gene primer amplification. This table comes from immunoSEQ multiplex PCR, and its TCRdb copy is limited to in-frame clones, with some not included. The V and J calls and the clone size are those of that table, but D and trimming were determined from the DNA. Among 40,000 or so clones listed, 81% were seen once. CDR1 SGHNT and CDR2 YENEEA come from the germline V gene. CDR3 length: 13 amino acids. Between the trimmed V and J ends, which lost 1 base and 4 bases, there was a span of 5 bases. The source is a man aged 40-55 years with active or convalescent COVID-19. The specimen was peripheral blood. The chain combines TRBV11-3 with TRBJ1-5; D unclear. As DNA, the CDR3 is TGTGCCAGCAGCTTAGGAGAAAATCAGCCCCAGCATTTT. Translating gives CASSLGENQPQHF. The whole variable domain, filled in from reference TRBV11-3 and TRBJ1-5, reads EAGVVQSPRYKIIEKKQPVAFWCNPISGHNTLYWYLQNLGQGPELLIRYENEEAVDDSQLPKDRFSAERLKGVDSTLKIQPAELGDSAVYLCASSLGENQPQHFGDGTRLSIL.